This TCR beta chain was sequenced for a study of blood T cell repertoires in COVID-19. Study summary: Collection of acute and convalescent COVID-19 samples took place in the United States, Italy and Spain. T cells, B-cell-depleted T cells, or PBMCs supplied cDNA or gDNA.

In the authors' methods: Amplification of reference gene primers was used by the study to estimate nucleated cell counts. Libraries were prepared by immunoSEQ multiplex PCR; TCRdb keeps only in-frame clonotypes and omits some of them. V and J calls and clone size follow that table, whereas D and trimming were derived from the DNA. The sample includes 150,000 to 200,000 clones, around 85% of them seen just once. V lost 6 bases and J 3 bases, leaving 11 bases between the germline ends. The CDR3 consists of 14 residues. Germline V lookup: CDR1 SGHTA, CDR2 FQGNSA. V and J are TRBV7-2 and TRBJ2-2; perhaps TRBD1 as D (6 bases). The specimen was peripheral blood. The origin of this receptor is a man between 65 and 85 years old with active or convalescent COVID-19. The CDR3: CASRSGQHTGELFF. The CDR3 nucleotides are TGTGCCAGCAGGTCGGGACAACACACCGGGGAGCTGTTTTTT.